The rows below give T cell receptor beta chains drawn from one sample of a study of blood T cell repertoires in COVID-19. The repertoire was sequenced with immunoSEQ multiplex PCR; TCRdb's copy has only in-frame clones and lacks some. The data show 62,000 or so clones, over 60% seen once. Sequencing used peripheral blood. The origin of the receptors is a human donor in a cohort sampled during active COVID-19. The CDR3 runs from the conserved cysteine through the conserved F or W. D genes are given only for firm matches. A row's size may be missing; if present it is once, few, many or a size class.

d_call	cdr3_length	clone_size	v_call	j_call	cdr3_aa	cdr3_nt
TRBD2	15	.	TRBV4-3	TRBJ2-1	CASSQSGGRINEQFF	TGCGCCAGCAGCCAAAGCGGGGGGCGCATCAATGAGCAGTTCTTC
TRBD1	13	few	TRBV2	TRBJ1-2	CASSGDDRGGYTF	TGTGCCAGCAGTGGCGACGACAGGGGAGGCTACACCTTC
TRBD2	17	.	TRBV7-9	TRBJ2-3	CASSLRLAGGRGDTQYF	TGTGCCAGCAGCTTAAGGCTAGCGGGGGGCCGGGGAGATACGCAGTATTTT
.	17	few	TRBV12-1	TRBJ2-1	CASSVTAAGGTFNEQFF	TGTGCCAGCAGCGTAACGGCGGCGGGGGGTACCTTCAATGAGCAGTTCTTC
TRBD2	15	.	TRBV9	TRBJ2-3	CASSLAGDASDTQYF	TGTGCCAGCAGCCTAGCGGGGGATGCTTCAGATACGCAGTATTTT
TRBD2	14	.	TRBV5-1	TRBJ2-1	CASSLEAQRGGQFF	TGCGCCAGCAGCTTGGAGGCCCAGCGGGGGGGCCAGTTCTTC
.	13	few	TRBV24-1	TRBJ2-7	CATSARDTYEQYF	TGTGCCACCAGTGCGAGAGACACCTACGAGCAGTACTTC
TRBD1	17	.	TRBV7-2	TRBJ1-1	CASSLIGQGASNTEAFF	TGTGCCAGCAGCTTAATCGGACAGGGGGCTTCGAACACTGAAGCTTTCTTT
TRBD1	13	.	TRBV30	TRBJ2-3	CAWSEGQYGTQYF	TGTGCCTGGAGTGAGGGACAGTATGGTACGCAGTATTTT
TRBD1	13	.	TRBV5-1	TRBJ1-2	CASSLGQGDGYTF	TGCGCCAGCAGCTTGGGACAGGGGGATGGCTACACCTTC
.	13	.	TRBV28	TRBJ2-1	CASTLSSYNEQFF	TGTGCCAGCACCCTAAGCTCCTACAATGAGCAGTTCTTC
TRBD1	13	.	TRBV19	TRBJ1-2	CASSLGTGYGYTF	TGTGCCAGTAGCCTCGGGACAGGGTATGGCTACACCTTC
TRBD2	14	.	TRBV6-1	TRBJ2-7	CASSQAGGPSAEYF	TGTGCCAGCAGTCAAGCGGGGGGTCCCTCAGCGGAGTACTTC
.	15	.	TRBV4-3	TRBJ1-2	CASSRDRDINYGYTF	TGCGCCAGCAGCCGTGACAGAGACATTAACTATGGCTACACCTTC
TRBD2	16	.	TRBV30	TRBJ2-5	CAWSPVAGGDQETQYF	TGTGCCTGGAGTCCCGTAGCGGGGGGCGACCAAGAGACCCAGTACTTC
.	14	.	TRBV11-1	TRBJ2-5	CASSLNRVQETQYF	TGTGCCAGCAGCTTAAACAGGGTCCAAGAGACCCAGTACTTC
.	14	few	TRBV4-1	TRBJ1-2	CASSQDPGPYGYTF	TGCGCCAGCAGCCAAGATCCAGGCCCATATGGCTACACCTTC
.	16	few	TRBV2	TRBJ1-2	CASSEALRHGMGGYTF	TGTGCCAGCAGTGAAGCGCTTCGGCACGGGATGGGTGGCTACACCTTC
.	14	few	TRBV7-9	TRBJ2-7	CASSSDRERDEQYF	TGTGCCAGCAGCTCCGACCGGGAGCGAGACGAGCAGTACTTC
TRBD1	17	few	TRBV7-9	TRBJ1-4	CASSSSAGTGANEKLFF	TGTGCCAGCAGCTCATCCGCCGGGACAGGGGCTAATGAAAAACTGTTTTTT
.	16	few	TRBV19	TRBJ2-2	CASSMTQGILGGELFF	TGTGCCAGTAGTATGACGCAGGGCATTCTTGGCGGGGAGCTGTTTTTT
.	14	.	TRBV5-5	TRBJ2-7	CASSQDKPPYEQYF	TGTGCCAGCAGCCAGGACAAGCCCCCCTACGAGCAGTACTTC
.	14	once	TRBV30	TRBJ1-4	CAWSEWASNEKLFF	TGTGCCTGGAGTGAGTGGGCCAGTAATGAAAAACTGTTTTTT
TRBD1	14	.	TRBV19	TRBJ2-5	CASSRQGMRETQYF	TGTGCCAGTAGTAGACAGGGAATGAGGGAGACCCAGTACTTC
TRBD1	15	.	TRBV3-1/TRBV3-2	TRBJ2-3	CASSRMTGGGDTQYF	TGTGCCAGCAGCCGCATGACAGGGGGCGGGGATACGCAGTATTTT
.	12	few	TRBV29-1	TRBJ1-1	CSVEGANTEAFF	TGCAGCGTTGAAGGGGCGAACACTGAAGCTTTCTTT
.	12	.	TRBV6-5	TRBJ2-7	CASGGQNYEQYF	TGTGCCAGCGGAGGACAGAACTACGAGCAGTACTTC
TRBD1	15	.	TRBV5-6	TRBJ2-5	CASSWKGQGQETQYF	TGTGCCAGCAGCTGGAAAGGACAGGGTCAAGAGACCCAGTACTTC
TRBD2	16	once	TRBV7-2	TRBJ2-2	CASSTGLAGGPGELFF	TGTGCCAGCAGCACAGGACTAGCGGGGGGCCCCGGGGAGCTGTTTTTT
TRBD1	15	.	TRBV7-2	TRBJ1-5	CASSLTGGNDQPQHF	TGTGCCAGCAGCTTAACAGGGGGCAACGATCAGCCCCAGCATTTT
.	14	.	TRBV19	TRBJ1-6	CASREYSYNSPLHF	TGTGCCAGTCGAGAATACTCCTATAATTCACCCCTCCACTTT
TRBD2	16	few	TRBV19	TRBJ2-5	CASSSLRTSGGETQYF	TGTGCCAGTAGTAGCCTCAGGACTAGCGGGGGAGAGACCCAGTACTTC
TRBD2	19	.	TRBV5-6	TRBJ2-2	CASSLVGLAGVGSTGELFF	TGTGCCAGCAGCTTGGTTGGACTAGCGGGGGTTGGGAGCACCGGGGAGCTGTTTTTT